This T cell receptor (beta chain) was found in a study of T cells in Graves' hyperthyroidism and ophthalmopathy. Germline V gene lookup returns CDR1 MNHNS and CDR2 SASEGT. The CDR3 has 13 amino acids. Trimming pared 2 bases from V and 3 bases from J, leaving 7 bases between. This clonotype was counted ten times or more. RNA transcripts gave rise to amplified TCR beta CDR3 regions. The HTBI primer set was used in a first-round RT-PCR of the TCR CDR3. TCRdb passed the multiplex PCR reads through MiXCR, listing each CDR3 protein once. Of a few hundred thousand distinct CDR3 sequences in the sample, 15% to 17% are singletons; the top ten hold approximately 7.5%.

This chain links TRBV6-1 with TRBJ1-2; D gene unclear. The clonotype originates from a woman younger than 35 with Graves' hyperthyroidism. What was sequenced was blood. The chain's CDR3 is CASSEWVDYGYTF. As DNA, the CDR3 is TGTGCCAGCAGTGAATGGGTAGACTATGGCTACACCTTC.